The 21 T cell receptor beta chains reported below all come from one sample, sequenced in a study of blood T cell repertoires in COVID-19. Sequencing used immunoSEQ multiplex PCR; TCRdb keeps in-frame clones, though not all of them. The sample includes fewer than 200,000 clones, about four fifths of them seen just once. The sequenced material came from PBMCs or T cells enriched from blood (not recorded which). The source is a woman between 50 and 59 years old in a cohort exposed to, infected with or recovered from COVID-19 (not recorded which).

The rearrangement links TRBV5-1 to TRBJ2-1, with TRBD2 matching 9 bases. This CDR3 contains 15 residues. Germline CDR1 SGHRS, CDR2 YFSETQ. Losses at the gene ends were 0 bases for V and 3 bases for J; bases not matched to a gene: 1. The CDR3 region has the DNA TGCGCCAGCAGCTTGGAACTAGCGGGCTACAATGAGCAGTTCTTC. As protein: CASSLELAGYNEQFF.

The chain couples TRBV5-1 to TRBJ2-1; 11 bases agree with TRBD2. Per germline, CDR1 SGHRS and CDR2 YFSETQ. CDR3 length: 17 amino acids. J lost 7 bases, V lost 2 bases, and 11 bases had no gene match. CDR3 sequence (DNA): TGCGCCAGCAGCTTAACTAGCGGGGGCCCCTCTAGTAATGAGCAGTTCTTC. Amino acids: CASSLTSGGPSSNEQFF.

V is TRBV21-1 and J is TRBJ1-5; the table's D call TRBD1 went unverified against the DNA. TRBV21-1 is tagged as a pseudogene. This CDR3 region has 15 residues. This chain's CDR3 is CASSPRTDSNQPQHF. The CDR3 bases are TGTGCCAGCAGCCCCCGGACAGATAGCAATCAGCCCCAGCATTTT.

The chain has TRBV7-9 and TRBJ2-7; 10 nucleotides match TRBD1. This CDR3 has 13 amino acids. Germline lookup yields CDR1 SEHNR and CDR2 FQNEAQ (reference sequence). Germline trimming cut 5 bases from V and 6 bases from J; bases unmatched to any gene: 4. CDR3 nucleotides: TGTGCCAGCAGCCATCGGGACAGGGGCGAGCAGTACTTC. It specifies CASSHRDRGEQYF.

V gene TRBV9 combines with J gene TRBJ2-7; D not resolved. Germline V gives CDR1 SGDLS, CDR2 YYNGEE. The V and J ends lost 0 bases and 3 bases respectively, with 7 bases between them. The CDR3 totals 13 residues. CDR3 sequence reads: CASSVGSLYEQYF. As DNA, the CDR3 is TGTGCCAGCAGCGTAGGGAGTCTCTACGAGCAGTACTTC.

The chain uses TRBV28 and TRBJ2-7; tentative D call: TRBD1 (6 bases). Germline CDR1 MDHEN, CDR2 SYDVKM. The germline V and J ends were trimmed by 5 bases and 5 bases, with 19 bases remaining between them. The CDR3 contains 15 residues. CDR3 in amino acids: CASSTTGTSVHEQYF. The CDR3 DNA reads TGTGCCAGCAGTACAACAGGGACGTCGGTCCACGAGCAGTACTTC.

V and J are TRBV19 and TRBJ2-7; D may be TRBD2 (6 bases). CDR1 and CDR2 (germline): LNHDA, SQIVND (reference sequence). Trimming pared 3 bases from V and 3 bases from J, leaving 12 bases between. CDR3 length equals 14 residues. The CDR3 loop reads CASSIRGASYEQYF. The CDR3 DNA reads TGTGCCAGTAGTATCCGCGGGGCAAGCTACGAGCAGTACTTC.

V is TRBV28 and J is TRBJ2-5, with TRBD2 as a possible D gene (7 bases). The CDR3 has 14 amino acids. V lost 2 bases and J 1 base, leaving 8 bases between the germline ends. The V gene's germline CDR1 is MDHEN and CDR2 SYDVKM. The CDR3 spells CASSLGGAQETQYF. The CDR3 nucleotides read TGTGCCAGCAGTTTAGGGGGGGCCCAAGAGACCCAGTACTTC.

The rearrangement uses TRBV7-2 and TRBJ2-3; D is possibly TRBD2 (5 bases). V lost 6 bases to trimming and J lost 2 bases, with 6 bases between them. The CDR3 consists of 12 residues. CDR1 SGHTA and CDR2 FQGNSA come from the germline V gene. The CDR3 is CASRADTDTQYF. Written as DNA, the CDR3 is TGTGCCAGCAGAGCGGACACAGATACGCAGTATTTT.

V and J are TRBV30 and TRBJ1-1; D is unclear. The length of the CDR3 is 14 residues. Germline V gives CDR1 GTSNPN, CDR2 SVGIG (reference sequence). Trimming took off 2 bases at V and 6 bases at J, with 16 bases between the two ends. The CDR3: CAWSPPIYRAEAFF. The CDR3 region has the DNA TGTGCCTGGAGTCCCCCAATTTACCGCGCTGAAGCTTTCTTT.

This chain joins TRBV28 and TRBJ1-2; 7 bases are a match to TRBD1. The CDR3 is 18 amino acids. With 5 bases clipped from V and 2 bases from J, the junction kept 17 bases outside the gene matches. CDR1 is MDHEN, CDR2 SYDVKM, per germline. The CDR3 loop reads CASSGPRGQRNSNYGYTF. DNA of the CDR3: TGTGCCAGCAGTGGCCCAAGGGGACAGCGTAATTCCAACTATGGCTACACCTTC.

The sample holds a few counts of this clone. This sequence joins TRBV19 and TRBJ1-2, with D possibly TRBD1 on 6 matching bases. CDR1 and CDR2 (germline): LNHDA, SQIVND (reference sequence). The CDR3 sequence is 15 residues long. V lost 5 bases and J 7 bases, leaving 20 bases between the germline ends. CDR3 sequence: CASSLVHQGSGGYTF. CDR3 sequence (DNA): TGTGCCAGTAGTCTCGTTCATCAGGGGTCGGGTGGCTACACCTTC. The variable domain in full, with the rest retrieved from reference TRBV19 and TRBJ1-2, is DGGITQSPKYLFRKEGQNVTLSCEQNLNHDAMYWYRQDPGQGLRLIYYSQIVNDFQKGDIAEGYSVSREKKESFPLTVTSAQKNPTAFYLCASSLVHQGSGGYTFGSGTRLTVV.

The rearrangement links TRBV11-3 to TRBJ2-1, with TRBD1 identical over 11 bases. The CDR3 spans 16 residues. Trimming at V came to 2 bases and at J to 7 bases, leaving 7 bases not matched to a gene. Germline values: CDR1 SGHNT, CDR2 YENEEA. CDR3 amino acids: CASSLKGQGARNEQFF. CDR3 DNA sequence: TGTGCCAGCAGCTTAAAAGGACAGGGGGCTAGGAATGAGCAGTTCTTC.

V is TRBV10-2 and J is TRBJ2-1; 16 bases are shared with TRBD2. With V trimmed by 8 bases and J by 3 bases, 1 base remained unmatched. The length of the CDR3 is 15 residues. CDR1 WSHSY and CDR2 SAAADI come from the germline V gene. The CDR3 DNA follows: TGCGCCAGCGGGACTAGCGGGAGGGGCTACAATGAGCAGTTCTTC. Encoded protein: CASGTSGRGYNEQFF.

The CDR3 nucleotides read TGCGCCAGCAGCCCGACAGAGGGGGAGAGCACAGATACGCAGTATTTT. Protein sequence: CASSPTEGESTDTQYF. The rearrangement links TRBV4-3 to TRBJ2-3; a possible D gene is TRBD1 (6 bases). Germline loops: CDR1 LGHNA, CDR2 YSLEER. V lost 4 bases and J 0 bases, leaving 14 bases between the germline ends. This CDR3 is 16 amino acids long.

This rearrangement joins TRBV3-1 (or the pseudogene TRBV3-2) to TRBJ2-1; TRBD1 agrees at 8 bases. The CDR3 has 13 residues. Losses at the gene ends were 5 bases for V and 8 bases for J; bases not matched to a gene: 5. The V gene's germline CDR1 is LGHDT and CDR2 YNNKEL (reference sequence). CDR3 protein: CASSYQGADEQFF. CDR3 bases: TGTGCCAGCAGCTATCAGGGGGCCGATGAGCAGTTCTTC.

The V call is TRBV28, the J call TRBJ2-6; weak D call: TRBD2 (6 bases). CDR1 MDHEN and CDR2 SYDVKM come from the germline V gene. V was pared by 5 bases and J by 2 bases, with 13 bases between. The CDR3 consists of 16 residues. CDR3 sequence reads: CASSSGGEAGANVLTF. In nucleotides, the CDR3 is TGTGCCAGCAGTAGCGGCGGGGAGGCTGGGGCCAACGTCCTGACTTTC.

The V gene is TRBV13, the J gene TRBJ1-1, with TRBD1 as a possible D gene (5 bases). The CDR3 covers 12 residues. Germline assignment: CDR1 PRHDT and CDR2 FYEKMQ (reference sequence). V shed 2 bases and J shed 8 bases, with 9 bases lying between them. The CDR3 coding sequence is TGTGCCAGCAGCTTACTTGCAGGGGAAGCTTTCTTT. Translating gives CASSLLAGEAFF.

The CDR3 protein is CASSYSGGEQYF. DNA of the CDR3: TGTGCCAGCAGTTACTCGGGGGGCGAGCAGTACTTC. The V and J genes are TRBV6-5 and TRBJ2-7; tentatively, D is TRBD2 (6 bases). Per germline, CDR1 MNHEY and CDR2 SVGAGI. V lost 0 bases and J 6 bases, leaving 6 bases between the germline ends. The CDR3 spans 12 residues.

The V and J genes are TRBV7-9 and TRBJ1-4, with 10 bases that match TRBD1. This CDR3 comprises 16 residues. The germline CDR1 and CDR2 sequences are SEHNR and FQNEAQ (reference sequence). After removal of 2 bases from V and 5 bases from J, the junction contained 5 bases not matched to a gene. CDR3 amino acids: CASSLLLDRGNEKLFF. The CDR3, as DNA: TGTGCCAGCAGCTTACTACTGGACAGGGGGAATGAAAAACTGTTTTTT.

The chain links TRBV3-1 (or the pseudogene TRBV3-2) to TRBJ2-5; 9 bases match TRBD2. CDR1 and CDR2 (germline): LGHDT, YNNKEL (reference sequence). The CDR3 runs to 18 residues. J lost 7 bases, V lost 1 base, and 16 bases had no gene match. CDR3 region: CASSQGTAGGTRGGTQYF. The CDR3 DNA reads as TGTGCCAGCAGCCAAGGAACAGCGGGAGGTACCCGCGGGGGGACCCAGTACTTC.